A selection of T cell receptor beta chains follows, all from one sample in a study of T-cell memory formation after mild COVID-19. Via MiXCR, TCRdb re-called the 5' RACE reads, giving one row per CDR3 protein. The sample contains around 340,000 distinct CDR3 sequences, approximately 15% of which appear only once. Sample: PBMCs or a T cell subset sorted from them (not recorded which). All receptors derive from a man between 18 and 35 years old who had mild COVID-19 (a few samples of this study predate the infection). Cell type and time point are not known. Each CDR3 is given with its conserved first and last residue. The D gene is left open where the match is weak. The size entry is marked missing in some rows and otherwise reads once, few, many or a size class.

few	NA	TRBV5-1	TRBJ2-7	CASSLSAGFSYEQYF	TGCGCCAGCAGCTTGAGCGCGGGGTTCTCCTACGAGCAGTACTTC
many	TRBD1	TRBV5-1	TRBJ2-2	CASSLGQGNTGELFF	TGTGCCAGCAGCCTAGGACAGGGTAACACCGGGGAGCTGTTTTTT
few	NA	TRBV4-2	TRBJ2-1	CASSGANNPYDEQFF	TGTGCCAGCAGCGGGGCCAACAACCCTTACGATGAGCAGTTCTTC
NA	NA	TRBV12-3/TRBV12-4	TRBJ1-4	CASSTLGLGGKLFF	TGTGCCAGCAGCACTCTCGGCCTCGGGGGAAAACTGTTTTTT
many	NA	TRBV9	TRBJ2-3	CASSVLASTDTQYF	TGTGCCAGCAGCGTTTTAGCGAGCACAGATACGCAGTATTTT
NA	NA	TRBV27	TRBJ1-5	CASSLGTSIAGQPQHF	TGTGCCAGCAGTCTCGGGACTTCCATAGCTGGTCAGCCCCAGCATTTT
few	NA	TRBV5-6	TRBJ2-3	CASTPSGGWTDTQYF	TGTGCCAGCACCCCCTCTGGGGGATGGACAGATACGCAGTATTTT
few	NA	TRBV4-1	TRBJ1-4	CASSQHYPGDEKLFF	TGCGCCAGCAGCCAACATTACCCAGGGGATGAAAAACTGTTTTTT
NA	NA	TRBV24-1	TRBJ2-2	CATSRSYGTGELFF	TGTGCCACCAGTCGTTCTTATGGCACCGGGGAGCTGTTTTTT
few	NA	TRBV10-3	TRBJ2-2	CAIGRANTGELFF	TGTGCCATCGGACGAGCGAACACCGGGGAGCTGTTTTTT
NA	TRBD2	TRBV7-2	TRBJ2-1	CASSSDQRGPNNEQFF	TGTGCCAGCAGCTCGGACCAGCGGGGGCCGAACAATGAGCAGTTCTTC
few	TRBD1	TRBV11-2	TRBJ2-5	CASSSGGSEVQYF	TGTGCCAGCAGCTCAGGGGGTAGTGAGGTCCAGTACTTC
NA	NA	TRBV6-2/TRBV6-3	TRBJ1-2	CASSYRQSSLADGYTF	TGTGCCAGCAGTTACCGACAGAGCAGTTTGGCGGATGGCTACACCTTC
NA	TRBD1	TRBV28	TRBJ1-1	CASSRDRPPGIAEAFF	TGTGCCAGCAGTAGGGACAGGCCCCCGGGGATTGCTGAAGCTTTCTTT
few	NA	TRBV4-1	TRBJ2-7	CASSQASGTAYEQYF	TGCGCCAGCAGCCAAGCTTCCGGGACCGCCTACGAGCAGTACTTC
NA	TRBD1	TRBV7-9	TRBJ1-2	CASRRARDSYGYTF	TGTGCCAGCAGACGAGCCCGGGACAGCTATGGCTACACCTTC
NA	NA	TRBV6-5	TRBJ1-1	CASSYSIRLDIMNTEAFF	TGTGCCAGCAGTTACTCGATACGTCTGGACATCATGAACACTGAAGCTTTCTTT
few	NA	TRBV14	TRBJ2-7	CASSQAGRRAYEQYF	TGTGCCAGCAGCCAAGCGGGGAGGAGGGCCTACGAGCAGTACTTC
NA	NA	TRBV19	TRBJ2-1	CASSPIGTWWGNEQFF	TGTGCCAGTAGCCCGATCGGGACCTGGTGGGGCAATGAGCAGTTCTTC
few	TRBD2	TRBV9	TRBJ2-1	CASSASTGTRGVYNEQFF	TGTGCCAGCAGCGCAAGTACGGGGACTAGAGGGGTCTACAATGAGCAGTTCTTC
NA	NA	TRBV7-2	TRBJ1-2	CASSLGLGEYYGYTF	TGTGCCAGCAGCTTAGGGCTGGGGGAATACTATGGCTACACCTTC
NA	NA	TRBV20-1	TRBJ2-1	CSARGDNEQFF	TGCAGTGCAAGAGGGGACAATGAGCAGTTCTTC
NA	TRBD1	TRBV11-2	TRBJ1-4	CASSLYTGGWNEKLFF	TGTGCCAGCAGCTTATATACAGGGGGCTGGAATGAAAAACTGTTTTTT
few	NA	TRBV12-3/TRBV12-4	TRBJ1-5	CASSLSGANQPQHF	TGTGCCAGCAGTTTATCGGGGGCGAATCAGCCCCAGCATTTT
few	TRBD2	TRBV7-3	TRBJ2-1	CASRPSGGAHGEQFF	TGTGCCAGCAGACCCAGCGGGGGGGCTCATGGGGAGCAGTTCTTC